The 11 T cell receptor beta chains in this list originate from one sample, sequenced in a study of blood T cell repertoires in COVID-19. Clones were sequenced by immunoSEQ multiplex PCR, and TCRdb holds only the in-frame ones, with some missing. The sample shows around 95,000 clones, roughly 80% of them seen only once. Sequencing was performed on peripheral blood. Source of these receptors: a woman over 75 with acute or convalescent COVID-19.

This chain connects TRBV18 to TRBJ2-2, with 7 nucleotides matching TRBD1. The CDR3 spans 15 residues. V shed 4 bases and J 4 bases; nucleotides not matched to a gene: 6. Germline CDR1 and CDR2: KGHSH and LQKENI. The CDR3 here is CASSRGGQTTGELFF. The CDR3 coding sequence is TGTGCCAGCTCACGTGGGGGACAGACCACCGGGGAGCTGTTTTTT. The entire variable domain, with the rest obtained from reference TRBV18 and TRBJ2-2, is as follows: NAGVMQNPRHLVRRRGQEARLRCSPMKGHSHVYWYRQLPEEGLKFMVYLQKENIIDESGMPKERFSAEFPKEGPSILRIQQVVRGDSAAYFCASSRGGQTTGELFFGEGSRLTVL.

The J gene is TRBJ1-2, the V gene TRBV27, with D maybe TRBD1 (6 bases). The CDR3 has 14 amino acids. The V and J ends lost 1 base and 5 bases respectively, with 11 bases between them. The germline V gene encodes CDR1 MNHEY and CDR2 SMNVEV (reference sequence). The CDR3 region has the DNA TGTGCCAGCAGTTTATACCCCGGACAGTATGGCTACACCTTC. Protein sequence: CASSLYPGQYGYTF.

The rearrangement links TRBV20-1 to TRBJ2-4; D is uncertain. From germline, CDR1 is DFQATT and CDR2 SNEGSKA (reference sequence). V dropped 4 bases and J dropped 5 bases, with 6 bases sitting between them. This CDR3 is 11 amino acids long. This CDR3 reads CSATTENIQYF. The CDR3 DNA follows: TGCAGTGCTACCACGGAAAACATTCAGTACTTC.

The chain uses TRBV10-3 and TRBJ2-7; TRBD1 is a possible D gene (6 bases). Trimming shortened V by 6 bases and J by 5 bases, and 14 bases separated the two germline ends. The germline CDR1 and CDR2 sequences are ENHRY and SYGVKD. The CDR3 consists of 13 residues. The CDR3 is CAISRDKGHEQYF. The CDR3 nucleotides are TGTGCCATCAGCCGGGACAAGGGACACGAGCAGTACTTC.

The chain combines TRBV30 with TRBJ1-4, with 7 nucleotides matching TRBD1. This CDR3 has 16 residues. CDR1 and CDR2 from the germline V gene are GTSNPN and SVGIG (reference sequence). Trimming cost V 3 bases and J 10 bases; bases outside gene matches: 17. CDR3 nucleotide sequence: TGTGCCTGGAGCAACCGGGACAGCTCTATTTCGGGAAAACTGTTTTTT. Translation: CAWSNRDSSISGKLFF.

This rearrangement joins TRBV11-3 to TRBJ2-4, with TRBD1 matching 11 bases. Germline CDR1 and CDR2: SGHNT and YENEEA. The J segment lost 8 bases and the V segment lost 1 base, leaving 4 bases of the junction unmatched. The CDR3 runs 15 residues. CDR3 protein: CASSLGGTGGDIQYF. CDR3 DNA sequence: TGTGCCAGCAGCTTAGGAGGGACAGGGGGAGACATTCAGTACTTC.

The chain uses TRBV7-9 and TRBJ2-2; 8 bases map to TRBD1. The junction had 6 bases not matched to a gene; V was cut back by 6 bases and J by 6 bases. The CDR3 has 14 residues. Germline CDR1 and CDR2: SEHNR and FQNEAQ (reference sequence). The CDR3 here is CASRPTGDPGELFF. The CDR3 nucleotides are TGTGCCAGCAGGCCGACAGGGGACCCCGGGGAGCTGTTTTTT.

The V and J genes are TRBV28 and TRBJ1-1, with D perhaps matching TRBD1 (6 bases). Between the trimmed V and J ends, which lost 2 bases and 6 bases, there was a span of 10 bases. The germline CDR1 and CDR2 sequences are MDHEN and SYDVKM. The CDR3 totals 13 residues. The DNA of the CDR3 is TGTGCCAGCAGTTTAGGGGGCCCTGCTGAAGCTTTCTTT. Its protein is CASSLGGPAEAFF.

The genes are TRBV18 and TRBJ1-6, with no clear D. Germline V gene lookup returns CDR1 KGHSH and CDR2 LQKENI. This CDR3 spans 14 amino acids. Trimming pared 0 bases from V and 6 bases from J, leaving 6 bases between. The CDR3 protein is CASSPPLGNSPLHF. The CDR3 DNA follows: TGTGCCAGCTCACCACCCCTCGGTAATTCACCCCTCCACTTT. The whole variable domain, remainder taken from reference TRBV18 and TRBJ1-6, is NAGVMQNPRHLVRRRGQEARLRCSPMKGHSHVYWYRQLPEEGLKFMVYLQKENIIDESGMPKERFSAEFPKEGPSILRIQQVVRGDSAAYFCASSPPLGNSPLHFGNGTRLTVT.

The chain has TRBV24-1 and TRBJ1-3, with 9 nucleotides matching TRBD1. The V and J ends lost 3 bases and 7 bases, in that order; junction bases with no gene match: 6. The CDR3 is 15 residues long. The V gene's germline CDR1 is KGHDR and CDR2 SFDVKD. CDR3 amino acids: CATSDEGQGGNTIYF. CDR3 DNA sequence: TGTGCCACCAGTGATGAGGGACAGGGAGGGAACACCATATATTTT.

The V gene is TRBV7-2, the J gene TRBJ1-1, with 7 bases lining up with TRBD1. The V gene end was trimmed by 4 bases and the J gene end by 4 bases; junction bases not matched to a gene: 6. Germline-derived CDR1 and CDR2 are SGHTA and FQGNSA. The CDR3 runs 14 residues. For the CDR3, the DNA is TGTGCCAGCAGCTCTCAAGGGGGCGGCACTGAAGCTTTCTTT. This codes for CASSSQGGGTEAFF.